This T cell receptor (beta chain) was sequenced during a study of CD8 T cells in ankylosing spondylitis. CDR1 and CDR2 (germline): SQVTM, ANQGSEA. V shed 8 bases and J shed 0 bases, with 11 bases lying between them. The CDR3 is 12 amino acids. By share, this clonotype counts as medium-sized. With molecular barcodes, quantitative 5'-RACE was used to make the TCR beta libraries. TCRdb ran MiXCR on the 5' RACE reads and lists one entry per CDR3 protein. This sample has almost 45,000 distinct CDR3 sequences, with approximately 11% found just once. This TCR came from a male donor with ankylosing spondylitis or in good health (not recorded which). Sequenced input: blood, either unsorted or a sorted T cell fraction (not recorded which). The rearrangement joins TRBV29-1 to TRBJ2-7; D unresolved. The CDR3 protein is CSYAGGSYEQYF. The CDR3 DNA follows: TGCAGCTACGCCGGCGGCTCCTACGAGCAGTACTTC.